This T cell receptor (beta chain) was obtained from a study of blood T cell repertoires in COVID-19. Study-level information: Sources were T cells, B-cell-depleted T cells, or PBMCs; the material itself was cDNA or gDNA.

Trimming stripped 6 bases from V and 2 bases from J, with 16 bases between. The CDR3 loop spans 15 amino acids. From germline, CDR1 is ENHRY and CDR2 SYGVKD. The protocol was immunoSEQ multiplex PCR, while the TCRdb copy is restricted to in-frame clones and leaves out a portion. The sample shows about 64,000 clones, approximately 90% of them seen only once. Membership in each cohort depended on participant-reported clinical history. Sequencing was carried out using PBMCs or T cells enriched from blood (not recorded which). The clonotype comes from a woman between 40 and 55 years old who had recovered from COVID-19. This chain connects TRBV10-3 to TRBJ1-2, with D perhaps TRBD1 (6 bases). CDR3 sequence reads: CAISSPDRPNYGYTF. As DNA, the CDR3 is TGTGCCATCAGCTCTCCGGACAGACCGAACTATGGCTACACCTTC.